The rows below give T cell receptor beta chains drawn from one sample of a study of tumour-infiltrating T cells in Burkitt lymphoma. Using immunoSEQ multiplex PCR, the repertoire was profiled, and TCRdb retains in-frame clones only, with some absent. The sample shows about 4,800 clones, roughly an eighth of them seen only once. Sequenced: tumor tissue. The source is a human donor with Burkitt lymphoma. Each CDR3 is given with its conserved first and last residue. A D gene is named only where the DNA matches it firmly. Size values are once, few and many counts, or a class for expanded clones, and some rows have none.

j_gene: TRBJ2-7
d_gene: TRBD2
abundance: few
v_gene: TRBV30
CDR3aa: CAWSVWREGTYEQYF
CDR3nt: TGTGCCTGGAGTGTTTGGCGGGAGGGGACCTACGAGCAGTACTTC

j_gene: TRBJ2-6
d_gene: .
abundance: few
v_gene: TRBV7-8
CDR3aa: CASSGFSPQSRANVLTF
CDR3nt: TGTGCCAGCAGCGGATTTAGCCCACAAAGTCGGGCCAACGTCCTGACTTTC

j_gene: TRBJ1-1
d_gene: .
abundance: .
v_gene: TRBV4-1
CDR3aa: CASSQVETANTEAFF
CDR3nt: TGCGCCAGCAGCCAAGTTGAGACAGCGAACACTGAAGCTTTTTTT

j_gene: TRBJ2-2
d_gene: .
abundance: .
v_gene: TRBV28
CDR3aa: CASSFPPTGGPRSTGELFF
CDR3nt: TGTGCCAGCAGTTTTCCCCCCACCGGGGGGCCCCGAAGTACCGGGGAGCTGTTTTTT

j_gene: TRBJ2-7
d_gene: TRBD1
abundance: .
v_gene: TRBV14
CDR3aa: CASSQEWDSAYEQYF
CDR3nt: TGTGCCAGCAGCCAAGAATGGGACAGTGCCTACGAGCAGTACTTC

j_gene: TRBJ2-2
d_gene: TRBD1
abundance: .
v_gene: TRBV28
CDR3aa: CASSFGPPGTGYTGELFF
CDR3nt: TGTGCCAGCAGTTTCGGACCCCCCGGGACAGGTTACACCGGGGAGCTGTTTTTT

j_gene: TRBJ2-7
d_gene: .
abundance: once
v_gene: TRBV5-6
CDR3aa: CASSVRQRADYPYEQYF
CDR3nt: TGTGCCAGCAGCGTACGGCAGAGGGCAGACTACCCCTACGAGCAGTACTTC

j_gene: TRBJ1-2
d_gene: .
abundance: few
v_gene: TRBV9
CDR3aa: CASSVGSRDYGYTF
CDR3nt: TGTGCCAGCAGCGTAGGTAGCAGGGACTATGGCTACACCTTC

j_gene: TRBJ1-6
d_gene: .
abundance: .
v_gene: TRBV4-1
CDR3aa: CASSRSFGTGVHWSYNSPLHF
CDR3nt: TGCGCCAGCAGCCGATCATTCGGGACCGGAGTACATTGGTCCTATAATTCACCCCTCCACTTT

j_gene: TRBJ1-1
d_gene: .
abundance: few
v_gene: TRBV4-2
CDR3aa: CASSQDASRTTAEAFF
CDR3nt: TGTGCCAGCAGCCAAGATGCCTCCAGGACAACCGCTGAAGCTTTCTTT

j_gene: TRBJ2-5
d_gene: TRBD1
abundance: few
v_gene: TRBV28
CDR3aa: CASSPERWDRGQETQYF
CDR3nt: TGTGCCAGCAGCCCTGAGAGATGGGACAGGGGTCAAGAGACCCAGTACTTC

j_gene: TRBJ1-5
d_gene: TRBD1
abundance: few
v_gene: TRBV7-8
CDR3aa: CASSTNRGPQHF
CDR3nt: TGTGCCAGCAGCACAAACAGGGGGCCCCAGCATTTT

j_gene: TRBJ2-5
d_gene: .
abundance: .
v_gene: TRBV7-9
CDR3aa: CASSLPMETQYF
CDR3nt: TGTGCCAGCAGTTTACCAATGGAGACCCAGTACTTC

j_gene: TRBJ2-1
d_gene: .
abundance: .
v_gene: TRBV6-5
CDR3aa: CASSYGRGIYNEQFF
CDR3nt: TGTGCCAGCAGTTACGGCAGGGGCATCTACAATGAGCAGTTCTTC

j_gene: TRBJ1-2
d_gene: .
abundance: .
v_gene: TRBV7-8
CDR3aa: CASSLDRGADYGYTF
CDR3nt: TGTGCCAGCAGCTTAGACCGGGGGGCTGACTATGGCTACACCTTC

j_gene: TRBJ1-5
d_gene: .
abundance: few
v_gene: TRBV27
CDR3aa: CASSLLRGGVVQPQHF
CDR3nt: TGTGCCAGCAGTTTATTGAGGGGGGGGGTCGTACAGCCCCAGCATTTT

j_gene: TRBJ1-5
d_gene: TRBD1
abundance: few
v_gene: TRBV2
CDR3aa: CASGTEGPNQPQHF
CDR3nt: TGTGCCAGCGGGACAGAAGGACCCAATCAGCCCCAGCATTTT

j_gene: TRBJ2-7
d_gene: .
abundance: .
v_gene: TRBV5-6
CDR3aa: CASSFSYEQYF
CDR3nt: TGTGCCAGCAGCTTTAGCTACGAGCAGTACTTC

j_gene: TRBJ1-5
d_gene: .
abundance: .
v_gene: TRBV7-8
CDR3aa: CASSPEGVGNQPQHF
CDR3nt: TGTGCCAGCAGCCCAGAGGGCGTCGGCAATCAGCCCCAGCATTTT

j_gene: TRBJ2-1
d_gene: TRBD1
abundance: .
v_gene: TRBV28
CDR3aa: CASVRTGDPYNEQFF
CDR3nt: TGTGCCAGCGTCCGCACAGGGGATCCCTACAATGAGCAGTTCTTC

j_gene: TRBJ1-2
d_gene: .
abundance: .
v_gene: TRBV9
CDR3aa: CASSVAVRGNGYTF
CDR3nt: TGTGCCAGCAGCGTAGCCGTCAGGGGAAATGGCTACACCTTC

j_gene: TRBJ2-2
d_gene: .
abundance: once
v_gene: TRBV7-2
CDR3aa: CASSWIGGPEAGELFF
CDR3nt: TGTGCCAGCAGCTGGATAGGGGGGCCCGAGGCCGGGGAGCTGTTTTTT

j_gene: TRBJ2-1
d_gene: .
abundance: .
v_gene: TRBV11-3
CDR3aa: CASSLGTFNEQFF
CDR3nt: TGTGCCAGCAGCCTAGGGACCTTCAATGAGCAGTTCTTC

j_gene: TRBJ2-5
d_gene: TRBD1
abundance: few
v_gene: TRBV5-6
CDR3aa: CASTGTGGGQETQYF
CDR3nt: TGTGCCAGCACCGGGACAGGGGGGGGCCAAGAGACTCAGTACTTC

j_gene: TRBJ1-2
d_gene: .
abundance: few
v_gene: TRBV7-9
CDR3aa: CASSYSSDRSYGYTF
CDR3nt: TGTGCCAGCAGCTACTCCTCGGACAGAAGCTATGGCTACACCTTC

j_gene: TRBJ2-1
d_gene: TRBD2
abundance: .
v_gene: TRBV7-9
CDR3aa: CASSLERGGIGEQFF
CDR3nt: TGTGCCAGCAGCTTGGAGCGGGGGGGCATTGGGGAGCAGTTCTTC

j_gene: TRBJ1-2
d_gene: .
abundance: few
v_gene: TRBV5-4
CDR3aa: CASSLGAGPLNGYTF
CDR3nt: TGTGCCAGCAGCTTGGGCGCGGGCCCCCTTAATGGCTACACCTTC

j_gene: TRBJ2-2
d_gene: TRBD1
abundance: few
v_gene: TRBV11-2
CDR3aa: CASSSRTGRNTGELFF
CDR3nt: TGTGCCAGCAGCTCTCGGACAGGGAGAAACACCGGGGAGCTGTTTTTT

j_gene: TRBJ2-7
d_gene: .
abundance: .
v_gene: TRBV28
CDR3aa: CASSFFRATYEQYF
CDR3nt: TGTGCCAGCAGTTTCTTCCGGGCCACCTACGAGCAGTACTTC

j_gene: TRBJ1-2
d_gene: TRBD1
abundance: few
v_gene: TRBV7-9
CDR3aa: CASSIGQGEDYGYTF
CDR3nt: TGTGCCAGCAGCATCGGACAGGGCGAAGACTATGGCTACACCTTC

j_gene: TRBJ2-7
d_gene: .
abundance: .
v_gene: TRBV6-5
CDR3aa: CASRPGTITAEQYF
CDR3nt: TGTGCCAGCAGACCCGGGACCATTACGGCCGAGCAGTACTTC

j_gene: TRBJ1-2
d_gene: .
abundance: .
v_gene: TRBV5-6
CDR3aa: CASSADRSPFYGYTF
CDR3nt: TGTGCCAGCAGCGCAGACAGGTCACCCTTCTATGGCTACACCTTC

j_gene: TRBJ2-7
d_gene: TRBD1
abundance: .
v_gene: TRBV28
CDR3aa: CASSRDRKSDEQYF
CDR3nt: TGTGCCAGCAGCAGGGACAGGAAGTCCGACGAGCAGTACTTC

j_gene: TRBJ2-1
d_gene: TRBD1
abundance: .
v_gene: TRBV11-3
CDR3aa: CASSPYGGQGANEQFF
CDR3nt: TGTGCCAGCAGCCCCTATGGGGGACAGGGGGCTAATGAGCAGTTCTTC

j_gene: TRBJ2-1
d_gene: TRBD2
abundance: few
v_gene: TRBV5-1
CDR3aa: CASSLAASGGALNEQFF
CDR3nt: TGCGCCAGCAGCTTGGCGGCTAGCGGGGGGGCCTTGAATGAGCAGTTCTTC

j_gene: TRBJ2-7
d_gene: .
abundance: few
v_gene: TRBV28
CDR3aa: CASSLGLPGPYEQYF
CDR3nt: TGTGCCAGCAGTCTGGGACTTCCTGGACCCTACGAGCAGTACTTC

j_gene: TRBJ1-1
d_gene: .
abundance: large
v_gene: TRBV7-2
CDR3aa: CASSWETENTEAFF
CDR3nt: TGTGCCAGCAGCTGGGAGACGGAGAACACTGAAGCTTTCTTT

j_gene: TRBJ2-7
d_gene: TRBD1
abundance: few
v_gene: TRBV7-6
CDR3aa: CASSPGTGGRYEQYF
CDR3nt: TGTGCCAGCAGCCCCGGGACAGGGGGCAGGTACGAGCAGTACTTC

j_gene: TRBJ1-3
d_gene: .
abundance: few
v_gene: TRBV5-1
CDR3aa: CASSSDGGARNTIYF
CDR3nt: TGCGCCAGCAGTTCGGACGGGGGGGCAAGGAACACCATATATTTT

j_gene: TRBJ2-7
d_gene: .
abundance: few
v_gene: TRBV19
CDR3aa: CARRGGNTRLYEQYF
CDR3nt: TGTGCCAGGAGGGGGGGGAATACAAGACTCTACGAGCAGTACTTC

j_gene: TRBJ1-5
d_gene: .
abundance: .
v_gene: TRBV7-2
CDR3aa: CASSLGGRLINQPQHF
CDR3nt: TGTGCCAGCAGCTTAGGGGGGAGGCTGATCAATCAGCCCCAGCATTTT

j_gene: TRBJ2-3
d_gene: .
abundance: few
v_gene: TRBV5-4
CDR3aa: CASSSPEDTQYF
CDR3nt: TGTGCCAGCAGCTCCCCCGAAGATACGCAGTATTTT